This TCR beta chain was recorded in a study of blood T cell repertoires in COVID-19. Study in general: PBMCs, B-cell-depleted T cells, or T cells provided the cDNA or gDNA that made up the material.

The authors' processing: Amplification of reference gene primers was used by the study to estimate nucleated cell counts. Clones were read by immunoSEQ multiplex PCR, and TCRdb kept only the in-frame ones, dropping some. V, J and clone size derive from that table, while D and trimming were established from the DNA sequence. The sample yields about 360,000 clones, around 83% seen once. From germline, CDR1 is SGHTA and CDR2 FQGNSA. The V end was cut by 2 bases, the J end by 6 bases, with 9 bases between. This CDR3 is 13 amino acids long. The chain combines TRBV7-2 with TRBJ2-3, with no clear D. This TCR was sampled from a young man with active or convalescent COVID-19. The source material was peripheral blood. The CDR3 protein is CASSLMSLDTQYF. CDR3 in DNA: TGTGCCAGCAGCTTAATGTCCCTTGATACGCAGTATTTT.